These 27 T cell receptor beta chains were all obtained from the same sample, sequenced in a study of T cell changes during pregnancy in multiple sclerosis (dated by TCRdb to the late 2010s). Library preparation employed the immunoSEQ multiplex PCR assay. TCRdb holds this immuneACCESS table with in-frame rearrangements only. Some clones are missing; in checked studies, unresolved V genes explain under half, and the rest has no known cause. The sample includes over 35,000 clones, with 75% to 95% observed a single time. The top ten hold over 0.45% of the sample. Specimen: CD4+ T cells from peripheral blood mononuclear cells, collected in the first trimester of pregnancy. The source is a female donor in good health, enrolled as a control in a pregnancy study.

The chain is built from TRBV4-2 and TRBJ2-5; TRBD1 matches at 7 bases. Germline loops: CDR1 LGHNA, CDR2 YNFKEQ. The trim removed 4 bases at V and 1 base at J, leaving 9 bases unmatched. This CDR3 is 16 amino acids long. This CDR3 is CASSPGTAGAQETQYF. CDR3 DNA: TGTGCCAGCAGCCCGGGGACAGCCGGAGCCCAAGAGACCCAGTACTTC.

The V and J genes are TRBV2 and TRBJ2-5, with 9 bases lining up with TRBD1. The V and J ends lost 3 bases and 3 bases, in that order; junction bases with no gene match: 5. This CDR3 has 15 residues. Germline V gene data show CDR1 as SNHLY and CDR2 as FYNNEI. CDR3 sequence: CASSETGGKEETQYF. In DNA, the CDR3 is TGTGCCAGCAGTGAGACAGGGGGAAAGGAAGAGACCCAGTACTTC.

The chain's CDR3 is CASSLTFLLGDTQYF. CDR3 nucleotide sequence: TGTGCCAGCAGCTTGACATTCCTACTAGGAGATACGCAGTATTTT. V and J are TRBV7-2 and TRBJ2-3; maybe TRBD2 (5 bases). The CDR3 loop spans 15 amino acids. Germline V CDR1 and CDR2: SGHTA, FQGNSA. V dropped 3 bases and J dropped 5 bases, with 15 bases sitting between them.

The rearrangement joins TRBV5-6 to TRBJ2-3, with D perhaps matching TRBD2 (5 bases). The germline V gene has CDR1 SGHDT and CDR2 YYEEEE. Trimming removed 5 bases from V and 4 bases from J, with 20 bases in between. CDR3 length equals 16 residues. The CDR3, as DNA: TGTGCCAGCAGACGGCTCCTCGGGATGATTGCAGATACGCAGTATTTT. Residues: CASRRLLGMIADTQYF.

The V gene is TRBV6-5, the J gene TRBJ2-5, with TRBD2 matching over 7 bases. V trimming: 2 bases; J trimming: 5 bases; junction bases outside the gene matches: 8. CDR3 length equals 15 residues. Germline CDR1 reads MNHEY; CDR2 reads SVGAGI. The CDR3 sequence is CASSYGDYGRETQYF. CDR3 coding DNA: TGTGCCAGCAGTTACGGGGACTATGGGAGGGAGACCCAGTACTTC.

This sequence joins TRBV28 and TRBJ1-1; D gene ambiguous. Germline V CDR1 and CDR2: MDHEN, SYDVKM. The V end lost 5 bases, the J end lost 0 bases, and 7 bases lay between the germline ends. This CDR3 region has 13 residues. This chain's CDR3 is CASSRSLNTEAFF. CDR3 nucleotide sequence: TGTGCCAGCAGTCGGAGTCTGAACACTGAAGCTTTCTTT.

The rearrangement uses TRBV20-1 and TRBJ1-1, with D possibly matching TRBD1 (6 bases). V was shortened by 5 bases and J by 6 bases, with 10 bases between the two germline ends. The CDR3 has 11 residues. Germline CDR1 reads DFQATT; CDR2 reads SNEGSKA (reference sequence). DNA of the CDR3: TGCAGTGCTGATAAGGGGGCTGAAGCTTTCTTT. It is translated as CSADKGAEAFF.

The chain is built from TRBV28 and TRBJ2-4, with D perhaps TRBD1 (6 bases). Trimming took off 0 bases at V and 1 base at J, with 13 bases between the two ends. Looked up from germline, CDR1 is MDHEN and CDR2 is SYDVKM. The CDR3 sequence is 17 residues long. The CDR3 DNA is TGTGCCAGCAGTTTATGGGGTCAGGGGAAGGCCAAAAACATTCAGTACTTC. It yields the protein CASSLWGQGKAKNIQYF.

The chain has TRBV9 and TRBJ2-1, with no clear D. The germline V and J ends were trimmed by 3 bases and 0 bases, with 10 bases remaining between them. Germline CDR1 reads SGDLS; CDR2 reads YYNGEE. The CDR3 has 15 residues. The CDR3 loop reads CASSGFGSSYNEQFF. As DNA, the CDR3 is TGTGCCAGCAGCGGGTTCGGTAGCTCCTACAATGAGCAGTTCTTC.

The CDR3 DNA reads TGTGCCAGCAGTCCCTGGACAGGGGTCGAGAACACTGAAGCTTTCTTT. This translates into CASSPWTGVENTEAFF. The V call is TRBV25-1, the J call TRBJ1-1, with TRBD1 matching over 9 bases. The CDR3 totals 16 residues. The germline V gene encodes CDR1 MGHDK and CDR2 SYGVNS. Germline trimming cut 5 bases from V and 1 base from J; bases unmatched to any gene: 8.

This sequence joins TRBV19 and TRBJ2-3, with TRBD2 matching 7 bases. There are 15 residues in the CDR3. Unmatched junction bases numbered 2, after V lost 1 base and J lost 1 base. CDR1 LNHDA and CDR2 SQIVND come from the germline V gene (reference sequence). The CDR3 here is CASSIVAGGTDTQYF. DNA for the CDR3: TGTGCCAGTAGTATAGTGGCGGGGGGCACAGATACGCAGTATTTT.

V gene TRBV19 combines with J gene TRBJ1-2; 7 positions agree with TRBD1. The CDR3 runs 14 residues. Germline V lookup: CDR1 LNHDA, CDR2 SQIVND (reference sequence). V lost 3 bases to trimming and J lost 7 bases; unmatched junction nucleotides: 8. The CDR3 region is CASSMDRNQGGYTF. CDR3 nucleotides: TGTGCCAGTAGTATGGACAGGAACCAGGGTGGCTACACCTTC. The entire variable domain, with the rest obtained from reference TRBV19 and TRBJ1-2, is as follows: DGGITQSPKYLFRKEGQNVTLSCEQNLNHDAMYWYRQDPGQGLRLIYYSQIVNDFQKGDIAEGYSVSREKKESFPLTVTSAQKNPTAFYLCASSMDRNQGGYTFGSGTRLTVV.

The rearrangement uses TRBV4-3 and TRBJ1-2; possibly TRBD1 for D (5 bases). Looked up from germline, CDR1 is LGHNA and CDR2 is YSLEER. With 1 base removed from V and 4 bases from J, the gap between germline ends came to 10 bases. The CDR3 sequence is 14 residues long. CDR3 nucleotide sequence: TGCGCCAGCAGCCAAGTTCGGGGGACCTATGGCTACACCTTC. This codes for CASSQVRGTYGYTF.

J is TRBJ2-1 and V is TRBV29-1, with TRBD1 matching over 7 bases. Losses at the gene ends were 3 bases for V and 13 bases for J; bases not matched to a gene: 9. The CDR3 totals 12 residues. Germline lookup yields CDR1 SQVTM and CDR2 ANQGSEA. CDR3 sequence (DNA): TGCAGCGTTGATCCCTCGACAGGGATTCAGTTCTTC. Translated: CSVDPSTGIQFF.

This chain links TRBV19 with TRBJ1-2; TRBD1 agrees at 11 bases. The CDR3 contains 15 residues. The germline CDR1 and CDR2 sequences are LNHDA and SQIVND (reference sequence). Losses at the gene ends were 3 bases for V and 4 bases for J; bases not matched to a gene: 4. The DNA of the CDR3 is TGTGCCAGTAGTATGGGGACAGGGGGAAGCTATGGCTACACCTTC. This codes for CASSMGTGGSYGYTF.

The chain has TRBV11-2 and TRBJ2-1, with 15 bases aligning to TRBD2. Germline V gene sequence: CDR1 SGHAT, CDR2 FQNNGV. Unmatched junction bases numbered 7, after V lost 3 bases and J lost 4 bases. This CDR3 has 18 residues. DNA of the CDR3: TGTGCCAGCAGCTTCAGGACTAGCGGGGGGGTGGGATACAATGAGCAGTTCTTC. This encodes CASSFRTSGGVGYNEQFF.

This chain connects TRBV2 to TRBJ1-5, with D tentatively TRBD1 (6 bases). V gave up 6 bases and J gave up 2 bases, with 11 bases separating them. The CDR3 has 14 amino acids. Germline V CDR1 and CDR2: SNHLY, FYNNEI. The CDR3 sequence is CASSHREGNQPQHF. The CDR3 DNA follows: TGTGCCAGCAGCCACAGGGAAGGCAATCAGCCCCAGCATTTT. Complete variable domain (other parts from reference TRBV2 and TRBJ1-5): EPEVTQTPSHQVTQMGQEVILRCVPISNHLYFYWYRQILGQKVEFLVSFYNNEISEKSEIFDDQFSVERPDGSNFTLKIRSTKLEDSAMYFCASSHREGNQPQHFGDGTRLSIL.

The chain carries TRBV19 and TRBJ1-4; D is uncertain. Germline CDR1 and CDR2: LNHDA and SQIVND (reference sequence). The V end lost 5 bases, the J end lost 5 bases, and 12 bases lay between the germline ends. The CDR3 is 14 residues long. The CDR3 loop reads CASSSRGVNEKLFF. CDR3 sequence (DNA): TGTGCCAGTAGTTCTCGAGGAGTCAATGAAAAACTGTTTTTT.

This rearrangement joins TRBV27 to TRBJ1-5; unclear D gene. Trimming pared 5 bases from V and 4 bases from J, leaving 12 bases between. This CDR3 has 14 residues. Germline CDR1 MNHEY, CDR2 SMNVEV (reference sequence). CDR3 protein: CASSPSGPNQPQHF. CDR3 nucleotide sequence: TGTGCCAGCAGTCCTTCCGGTCCTAATCAGCCCCAGCATTTT.

The V and J genes are TRBV18 and TRBJ1-6; weak D call: TRBD1 (6 bases). CDR3 length: 14 residues. The germline CDR1 and CDR2 sequences are KGHSH and LQKENI. Trimming removed 4 bases from V and 7 bases from J, with 11 bases in between. CDR3 in amino acids: CASSQDSKNSPLHF. CDR3 bases: TGTGCCAGCTCACAGGACAGCAAGAATTCACCCCTCCACTTT. The full variable domain, its missing parts supplied by reference TRBV18 and TRBJ1-6, is NAGVMQNPRHLVRRRGQEARLRCSPMKGHSHVYWYRQLPEEGLKFMVYLQKENIIDESGMPKERFSAEFPKEGPSILRIQQVVRGDSAAYFCASSQDSKNSPLHFGNGTRLTVT.

In its sample, this clone was seen once. The chain combines TRBV7-9 with TRBJ2-5, with 8 bases identical to TRBD1. Germline-derived CDR1 and CDR2 are SEHNR and FQNEAQ (reference sequence). This CDR3 spans 14 amino acids. The J segment lost 3 bases and the V segment lost 5 bases, leaving 5 bases of the junction unmatched. This CDR3 reads CASSPGQGKETQYF. The CDR3 bases are TGTGCCAGCAGCCCTGGACAGGGCAAAGAGACCCAGTACTTC.

This sequence joins TRBV4-2 and TRBJ1-2; maybe TRBD1 (5 bases). V lost 1 base to trimming and J lost 8 bases, with 14 bases between them. Germline-derived CDR1 and CDR2 are LGHNA and YNFKEQ. CDR3 length equals 14 residues. The chain's CDR3 is CASSQGDSSRGYTF. CDR3 coding DNA: TGTGCCAGCAGCCAAGGGGACTCAAGTCGGGGCTACACCTTC.

The V and J genes are TRBV6-6 and TRBJ2-5, with a possible D match to TRBD1 (5 bases). This CDR3 region has 14 residues. V dropped 6 bases and J dropped 7 bases, with 18 bases sitting between them. The V gene's germline CDR1 is MNHNY and CDR2 SVGAGI (reference sequence). CDR3 DNA sequence: TGTGCCAGCAGGTATCAGGACAACTCGGGGACCCAGTACTTC. Its protein is CASRYQDNSGTQYF.

The chain carries TRBV5-6 and TRBJ1-2; no clear D. V gave up 1 base and J gave up 1 base, with 5 bases separating them. Germline values: CDR1 SGHDT, CDR2 YYEEEE. The CDR3 has 13 residues. The DNA of the CDR3 is TGTGCCAGCAGCTTGTTAGTTAACTATGGCTACACCTTC. As protein: CASSLLVNYGYTF. The full variable domain, rest sourced from reference TRBV5-6 and TRBJ1-2, is DAGVTQSPTHLIKTRGQQVTLRCSPKSGHDTVSWYQQALGQGPQFIFQYYEEEERQRGNFPDRFSGHQFPNYSSELNVNALLLGDSALYLCASSLLVNYGYTFGSGTRLTVV.

The chain carries TRBV5-6 and TRBJ1-5, with TRBD1 identical over 8 bases. The CDR3 consists of 17 residues. J lost 1 base, V lost 1 base, and 7 bases had no gene match. The germline CDR1 and CDR2 sequences are SGHDT and YYEEEE. In DNA form, the CDR3 reads TGTGCCAGCAGCTTGTACTCAGGGGGCATAAGCAATCAGCCCCAGCATTTT. Translating gives CASSLYSGGISNQPQHF. The whole variable domain, filled in from reference TRBV5-6 and TRBJ1-5, reads DAGVTQSPTHLIKTRGQQVTLRCSPKSGHDTVSWYQQALGQGPQFIFQYYEEEERQRGNFPDRFSGHQFPNYSSELNVNALLLGDSALYLCASSLYSGGISNQPQHFGDGTRLSIL.

This sequence joins TRBV2 and TRBJ1-5, with 8 bases that match TRBD1. Trimming took 6 bases from V and 2 from J; bases not matched to a gene: 3. The CDR3 spans 14 residues. Germline V gives CDR1 SNHLY, CDR2 FYNNEI. The CDR3 protein is CASSPQGGNQPQHF. The DNA for the CDR3 is TGTGCCAGCAGCCCACAGGGGGGCAATCAGCCCCAGCATTTT.

The chain links TRBV7-2 to TRBJ1-5, with 7 positions matching TRBD1. Germline CDR1 reads SGHTA; CDR2 reads FQGNSA. V shed 4 bases and J 6 bases; nucleotides not matched to a gene: 9. This CDR3 spans 15 amino acids. CDR3: CASSSPRDRTQPQHF. CDR3 coding DNA: TGTGCCAGCAGCTCCCCCCGGGACAGAACTCAGCCCCAGCATTTT.